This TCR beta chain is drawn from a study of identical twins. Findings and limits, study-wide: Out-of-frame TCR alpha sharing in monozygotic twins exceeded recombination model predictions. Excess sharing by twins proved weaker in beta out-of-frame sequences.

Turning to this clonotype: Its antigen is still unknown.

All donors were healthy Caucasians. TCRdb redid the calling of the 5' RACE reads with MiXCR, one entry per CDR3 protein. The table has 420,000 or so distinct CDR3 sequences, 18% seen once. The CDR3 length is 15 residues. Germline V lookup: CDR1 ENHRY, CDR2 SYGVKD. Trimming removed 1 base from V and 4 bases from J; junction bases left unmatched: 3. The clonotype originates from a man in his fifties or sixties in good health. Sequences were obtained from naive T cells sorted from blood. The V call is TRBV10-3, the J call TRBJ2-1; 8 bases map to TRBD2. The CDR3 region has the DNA TGTGCCATCAGTGAGTGGGCGGGAGGATACAATGAGCAGTTCTTC. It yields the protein CAISEWAGGYNEQFF.